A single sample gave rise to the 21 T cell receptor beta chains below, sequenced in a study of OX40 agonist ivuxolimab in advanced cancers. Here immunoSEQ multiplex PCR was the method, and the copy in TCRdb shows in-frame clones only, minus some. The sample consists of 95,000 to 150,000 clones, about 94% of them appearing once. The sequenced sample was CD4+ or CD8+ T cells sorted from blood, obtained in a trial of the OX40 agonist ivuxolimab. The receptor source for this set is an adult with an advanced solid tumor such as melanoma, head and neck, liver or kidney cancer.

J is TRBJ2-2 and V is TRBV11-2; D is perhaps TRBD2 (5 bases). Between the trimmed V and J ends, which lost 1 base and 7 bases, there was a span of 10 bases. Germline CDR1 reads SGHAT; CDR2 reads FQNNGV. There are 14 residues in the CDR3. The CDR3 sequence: CASSLAARDGELFF. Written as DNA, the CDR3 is TGTGCCAGCAGCTTAGCTGCCCGGGACGGGGAGCTGTTTTTT. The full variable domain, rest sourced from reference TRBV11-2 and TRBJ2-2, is EAGVAQSPRYKIIEKRQSVAFWCNPISGHATLYWYQQILGQGPKLLIQFQNNGVVDDSQLPKDRFSAERLKGVDSTLKIQPAKLEDSAVYLCASSLAARDGELFFGEGSRLTVL.

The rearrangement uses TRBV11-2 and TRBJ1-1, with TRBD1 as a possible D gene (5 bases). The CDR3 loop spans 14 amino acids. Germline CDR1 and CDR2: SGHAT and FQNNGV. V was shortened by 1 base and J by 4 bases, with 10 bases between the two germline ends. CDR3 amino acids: CASSLGWGSTEAFF. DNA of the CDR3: TGTGCCAGCAGCTTAGGATGGGGCTCCACTGAAGCTTTCTTT.

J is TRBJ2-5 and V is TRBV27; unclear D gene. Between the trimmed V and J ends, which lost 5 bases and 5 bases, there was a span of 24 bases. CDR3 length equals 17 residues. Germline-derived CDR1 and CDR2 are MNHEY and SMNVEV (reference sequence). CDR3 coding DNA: TGTGCCAGCAGTCCTCCTAGTTCCCTCGTCGTGGGGGAGACCCAGTACTTC. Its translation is CASSPPSSLVVGETQYF.

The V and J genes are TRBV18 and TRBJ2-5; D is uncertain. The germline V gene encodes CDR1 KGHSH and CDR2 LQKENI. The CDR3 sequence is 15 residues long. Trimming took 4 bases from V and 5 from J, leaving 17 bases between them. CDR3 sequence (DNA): TGTGCCAGCTCACTCAGACCCCCCCCGCAGGAGACCCAGTACTTC. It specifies CASSLRPPPQETQYF.

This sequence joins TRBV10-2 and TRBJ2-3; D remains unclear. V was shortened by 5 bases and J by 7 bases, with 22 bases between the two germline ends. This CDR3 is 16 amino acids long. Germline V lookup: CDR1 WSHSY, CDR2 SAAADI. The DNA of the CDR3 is TGCGCCAGCAGTCTCCTAGGCAGGTCGGATATCAATACGCAGTATTTT. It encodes CASSLLGRSDINTQYF.

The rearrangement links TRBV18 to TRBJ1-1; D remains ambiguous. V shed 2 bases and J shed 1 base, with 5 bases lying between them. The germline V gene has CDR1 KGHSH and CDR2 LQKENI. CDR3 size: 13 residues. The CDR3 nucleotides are TGTGCCAGCTCACCAGGCAGGAACACTGAAGCTTTCTTT. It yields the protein CASSPGRNTEAFF.

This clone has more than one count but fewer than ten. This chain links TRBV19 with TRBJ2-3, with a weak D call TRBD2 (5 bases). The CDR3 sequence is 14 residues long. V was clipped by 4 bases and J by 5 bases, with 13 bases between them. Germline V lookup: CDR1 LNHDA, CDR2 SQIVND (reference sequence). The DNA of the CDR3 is TGTGCCAGTAGTACAAGGACTGCCGGAGATACGCAGTATTTT. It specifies CASSTRTAGDTQYF.

The chain's CDR3 is CASSLDGYSPLHF. The CDR3 bases are TGTGCCAGCAGCTTGGACGGATATTCACCCCTCCACTTT. J is TRBJ1-6 and V is TRBV7-2, with no clear D. This CDR3 is built from 13 residues. CDR1 is SGHTA and CDR2 is FQGNSA in the germline V gene. V was shortened by 3 bases and J by 8 bases, with 8 bases between the two germline ends. The variable domain in full, completed from reference TRBV7-2 and TRBJ1-6, reads GAGVSQSPSNKVTEKGKDVELRCDPISGHTALYWYRQSLGQGLEFLIYFQGNSAPDKSGLPSDRFSAERTGGSVSTLTIQRTQQEDSAVYLCASSLDGYSPLHFGNGTRLTVT.

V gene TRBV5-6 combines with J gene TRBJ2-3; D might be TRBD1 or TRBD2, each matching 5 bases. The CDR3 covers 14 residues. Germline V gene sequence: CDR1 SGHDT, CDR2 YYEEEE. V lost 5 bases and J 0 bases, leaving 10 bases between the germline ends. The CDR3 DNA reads TGTGCCAGCAGTCGGGACGTGAGCACAGATACGCAGTATTTT. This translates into CASSRDVSTDTQYF.

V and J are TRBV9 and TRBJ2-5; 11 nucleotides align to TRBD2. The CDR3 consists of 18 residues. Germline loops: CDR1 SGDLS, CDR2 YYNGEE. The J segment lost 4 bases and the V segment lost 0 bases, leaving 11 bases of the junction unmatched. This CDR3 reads CASSVANAIAGGRETQYF. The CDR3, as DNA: TGTGCCAGCAGCGTAGCTAATGCTATAGCGGGGGGGCGAGAGACCCAGTACTTC. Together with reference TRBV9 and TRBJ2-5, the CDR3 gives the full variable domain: DSGVTQTPKHLITATGQRVTLRCSPRSGDLSVYWYQQSLDQGLQFLIQYYNGEERAKGNILERFSAQQFPDLHSELNLSSLELGDSALYFCASSVANAIAGGRETQYFGPGTRLLVL.

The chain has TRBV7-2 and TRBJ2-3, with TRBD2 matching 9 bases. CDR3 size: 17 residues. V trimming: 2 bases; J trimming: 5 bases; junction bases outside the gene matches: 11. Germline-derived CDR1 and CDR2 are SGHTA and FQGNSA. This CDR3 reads CASSLFPRAGGQDTQYF. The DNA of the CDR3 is TGTGCCAGCAGCTTATTTCCCCGAGCGGGAGGTCAAGATACGCAGTATTTT.

The CDR3 sequence is CASSRDNSGELFF. The DNA for the CDR3 is TGTGCCAGCAGCCGGGACAATTCCGGGGAGCTGTTTTTT. The V and J genes are TRBV5-8 and TRBJ2-2, with a weak D call TRBD1 (6 bases). The V gene's germline CDR1 is SGHTS and CDR2 YDEGEE. V lost 4 bases and J 6 bases, leaving 10 bases between the germline ends. The CDR3 runs to 13 residues.

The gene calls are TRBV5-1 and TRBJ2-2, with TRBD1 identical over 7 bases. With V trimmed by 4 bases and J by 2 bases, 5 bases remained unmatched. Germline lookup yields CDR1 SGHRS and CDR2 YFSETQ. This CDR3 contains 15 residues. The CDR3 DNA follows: TGCGCCAGCAGCCTGGACAGGAGTAACACCGGGGAGCTGTTTTTT. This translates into CASSLDRSNTGELFF.

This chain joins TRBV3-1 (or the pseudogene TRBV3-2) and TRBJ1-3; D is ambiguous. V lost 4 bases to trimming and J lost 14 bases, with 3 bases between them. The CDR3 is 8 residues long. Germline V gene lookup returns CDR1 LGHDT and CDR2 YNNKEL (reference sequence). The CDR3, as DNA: TGTGCCAGCAGCCCGCTATATTTT. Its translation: CASSPLYF.

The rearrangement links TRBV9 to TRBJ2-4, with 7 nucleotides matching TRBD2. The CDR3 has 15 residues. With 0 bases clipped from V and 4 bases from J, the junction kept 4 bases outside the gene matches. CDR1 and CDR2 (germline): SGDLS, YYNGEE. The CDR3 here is CASSVEAGRKNIQYF. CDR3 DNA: TGTGCCAGCAGCGTAGAAGCGGGGAGAAAAAACATTCAGTACTTC.

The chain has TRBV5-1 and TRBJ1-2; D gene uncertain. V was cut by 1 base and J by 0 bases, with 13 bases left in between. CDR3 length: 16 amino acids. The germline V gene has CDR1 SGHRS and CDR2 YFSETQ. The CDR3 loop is CASSLTPDMANYGYTF. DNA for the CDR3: TGCGCCAGCAGCTTGACCCCCGACATGGCTAACTATGGCTACACCTTC.

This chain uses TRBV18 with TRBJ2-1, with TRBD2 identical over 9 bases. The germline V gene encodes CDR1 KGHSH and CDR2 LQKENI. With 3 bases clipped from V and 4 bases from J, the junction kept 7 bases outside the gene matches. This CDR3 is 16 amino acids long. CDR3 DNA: TGTGCCAGCTCACCTCTAAGCGGGAGGTCTTACAATGAGCAGTTCTTC. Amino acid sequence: CASSPLSGRSYNEQFF.

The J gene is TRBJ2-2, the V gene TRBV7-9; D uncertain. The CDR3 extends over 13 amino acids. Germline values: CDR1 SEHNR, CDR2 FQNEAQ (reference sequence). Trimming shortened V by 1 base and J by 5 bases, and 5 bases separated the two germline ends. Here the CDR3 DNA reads TGTGCCAGCAGCTTAGATCAGACCGGGGAGCTGTTTTTT. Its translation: CASSLDQTGELFF.

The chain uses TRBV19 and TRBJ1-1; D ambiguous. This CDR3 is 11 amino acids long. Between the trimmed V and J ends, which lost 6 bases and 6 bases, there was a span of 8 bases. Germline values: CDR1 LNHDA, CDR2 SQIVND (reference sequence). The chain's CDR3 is CASSRTAEAFF. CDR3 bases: TGTGCCAGTAGCCGAACCGCTGAAGCTTTCTTT.

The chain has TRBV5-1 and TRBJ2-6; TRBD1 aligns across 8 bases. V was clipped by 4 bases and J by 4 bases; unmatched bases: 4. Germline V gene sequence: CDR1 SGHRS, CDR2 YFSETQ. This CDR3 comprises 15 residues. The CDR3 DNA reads TGCGCCAGCAGCCCGACAGGGGTCGGGGCCAACGTCCTGACTTTC. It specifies CASSPTGVGANVLTF. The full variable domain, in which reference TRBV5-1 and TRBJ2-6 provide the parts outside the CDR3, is KAGVTQTPRYLIKTRGQQVTLSCSPISGHRSVSWYQQTPGQGLQFLFEYFSETQRNKGNFPGRFSGRQFSNSRSEMNVSTLELGDSALYLCASSPTGVGANVLTFGAGSRLTVL.

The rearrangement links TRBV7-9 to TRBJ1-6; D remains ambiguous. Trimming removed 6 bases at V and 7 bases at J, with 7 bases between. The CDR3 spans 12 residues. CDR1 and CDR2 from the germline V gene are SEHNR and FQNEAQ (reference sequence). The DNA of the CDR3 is TGTGCCAGCAGAGAGACGAATTCACCCCTCCACTTT. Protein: CASRETNSPLHF.